This TCR beta chain was captured by sequencing in a study of response to subunit inactivated influenza vaccine. General study points: A suggestion made by the authors is that each seasonal influenza vaccination recruits few new T cells.

TCRdb called the RT-PCR reads again in MiXCR, with one record for every CDR3 protein. The table includes a few hundred thousand distinct CDR3 sequences, 20% to 25% detected once. V was pared by 4 bases and J by 5 bases, with 13 bases of the junction left unmatched. Per the germline V gene, CDR1 is LGHNA and CDR2 is YSLEER. The CDR3 is 17 amino acids. On this clonotype: Its target is unknown.

The receptor was derived from a man between 50 and 75 years old who received an inactivated influenza vaccine. Specimen: PBMCs from blood, collected roughly 20 months after vaccination. The chain uses TRBV4-3 and TRBJ1-2; 10 bases fit TRBD1. The CDR3 DNA is TGCGCCAGCAGCCCCCGGCTCATCGGGACAGGGGAATATGGCTACACCTTC. As protein: CASSPRLIGTGEYGYTF.